One sample yielded the 5 T cell receptor beta chains listed below, sequenced in a study of beta chain features in type 1 diabetes. Of the isolated RNA, all was reverse transcribed, and so the sequenced material was expressed TCRB transcripts. Sequencing used immunoSEQ multiplex PCR; TCRdb keeps in-frame clones, though not all of them. This table has about 320,000 clones, less than 15% appearing once. The sequenced sample was central memory CD4+ T cells from blood. These receptors were taken from a man aged 30-40 years in good health.

This clone was detected only a few times. V and J are TRBV21-1 and TRBJ2-1; no DNA check was done on the table's D call, TRBD1. TRBV21-1 is a documented pseudogene. This CDR3 contains 14 residues. The CDR3 DNA reads as TGTGCCAGCAGCGCCGGGACAGGGCACAATGAGCAGTTCTTC. Protein product: CASSAGTGHNEQFF.

This clone was seen a handful of times. The chain couples TRBV29-1 to TRBJ1-2; D is uncertain. The germline V and J ends were trimmed by 4 bases and 5 bases, with 14 bases remaining between them. CDR1 and CDR2 (germline): SQVTM, ANQGSEA. This CDR3 spans 13 amino acids. The CDR3: CSVAEGVTYGYTF. The DNA of the CDR3 is TGCAGCGTTGCAGAGGGAGTAACATATGGCTACACCTTC. Variable domain in full (rest from reference TRBV29-1 and TRBJ1-2): SAVISQKPSRDICQRGTSLTIQCQVDSQVTMMFWYRQQPGQSLTLIATANQGSEATYESGFVIDKFPISRPNLTFSTLTVSNMSPEDSSIYLCSVAEGVTYGYTFGSGTRLTVV.

This clone was seen more than once but under ten times. This chain joins TRBV15 and TRBJ1-2; TRBD1 aligns across 11 bases. This CDR3 has 14 residues. Germline V lookup: CDR1 LNHNV, CDR2 YYDKDF (reference sequence). The trim removed 5 bases at V and 7 bases at J, leaving 6 bases unmatched. CDR3 amino acids: CATSRGQGAVGYTF. The CDR3 region has the DNA TGTGCCACCAGCCGCGGACAGGGGGCGGTTGGCTACACCTTC.

This clone was seen only a few times. This rearrangement joins TRBV10-3 to TRBJ1-3; the D is unclear. CDR1 ENHRY and CDR2 SYGVKD come from the germline V gene. The V and J ends lost 5 bases and 3 bases respectively, with 11 bases between them. There are 14 residues in the CDR3. CDR3: CAISSTSHGNTIYF. The CDR3 coding sequence is TGTGCCATCAGTTCTACATCTCATGGAAACACCATATATTTT.

This clone has a handful of counts. The gene calls are TRBV6-1 and TRBJ1-2; 8 bases match TRBD1. V gave up 2 bases and J gave up 9 bases; unmatched junction bases: 8. Per the germline V gene, CDR1 is MNHNS and CDR2 is SASEGT. This CDR3 comprises 14 residues. CDR3 bases: TGTGCCAGCAGTGAAAGGGGGCAGGGGGCACGCTACACCTTC. Translating it yields CASSERGQGARYTF.